Described below is a single T cell receptor beta chain sequence and its context. The CDR3 is 15 residues long. The germline V gene has CDR1 MNHNS and CDR2 SASEGT. The germline V and J ends were trimmed by 6 bases and 3 bases, with 15 bases remaining between them. A J-beta primer mix and a sample-barcoded 5' primer were used in a second PCR of roughly 6 to 11 cycles. TCRdb fed the 5' RACE reads into MiXCR, producing one record per CDR3 protein. The profile covers hundreds of thousands of distinct CDR3 sequences, with 32% appearing a single time and approximately 15% taken by the ten largest. These data belong to a study of blood T cells in healthy people across ages.

The J gene is TRBJ1-5, the V gene TRBV6-1, with D unclear. Sequencing was carried out using blood. The clonotype was recovered from a woman of 80 years or more in good health. Written as DNA, the CDR3 is TGTGCCAGCAGCGTCTCCCCGGTTTCCAATCAGCCCCAGCATTTT. This codes for CASSVSPVSNQPQHF.